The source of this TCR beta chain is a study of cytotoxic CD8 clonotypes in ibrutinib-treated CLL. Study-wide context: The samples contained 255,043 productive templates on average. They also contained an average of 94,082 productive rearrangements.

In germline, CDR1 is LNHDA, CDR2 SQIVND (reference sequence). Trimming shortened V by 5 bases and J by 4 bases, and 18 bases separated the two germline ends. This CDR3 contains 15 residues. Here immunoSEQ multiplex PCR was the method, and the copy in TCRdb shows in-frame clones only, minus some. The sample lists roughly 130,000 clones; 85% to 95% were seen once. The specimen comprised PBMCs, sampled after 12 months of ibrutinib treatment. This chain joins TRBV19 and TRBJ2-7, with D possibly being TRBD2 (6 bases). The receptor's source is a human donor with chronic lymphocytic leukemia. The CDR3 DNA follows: TGTGCCAGTAGTCCTTATGGGACGGGAGTTTACGAGCAGTACTTC. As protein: CASSPYGTGVYEQYF.